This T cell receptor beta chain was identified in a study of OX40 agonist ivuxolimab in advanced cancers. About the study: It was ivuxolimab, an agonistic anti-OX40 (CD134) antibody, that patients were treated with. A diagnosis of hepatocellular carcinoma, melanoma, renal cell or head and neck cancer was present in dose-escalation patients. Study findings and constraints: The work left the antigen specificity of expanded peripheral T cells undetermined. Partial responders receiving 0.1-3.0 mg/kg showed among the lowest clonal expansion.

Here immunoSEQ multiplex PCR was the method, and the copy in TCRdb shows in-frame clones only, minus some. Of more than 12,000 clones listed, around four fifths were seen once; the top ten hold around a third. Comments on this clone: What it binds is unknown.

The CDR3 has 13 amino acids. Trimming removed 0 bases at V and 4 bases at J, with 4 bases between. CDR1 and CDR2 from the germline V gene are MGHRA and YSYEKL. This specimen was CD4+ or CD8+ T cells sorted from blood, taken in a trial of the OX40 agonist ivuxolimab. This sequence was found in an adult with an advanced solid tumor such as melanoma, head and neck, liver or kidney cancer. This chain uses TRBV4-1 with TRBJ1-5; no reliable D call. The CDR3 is CASSQDRNQPQHF. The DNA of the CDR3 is TGCGCCAGCAGCCAAGATAGGAATCAGCCCCAGCATTTT.